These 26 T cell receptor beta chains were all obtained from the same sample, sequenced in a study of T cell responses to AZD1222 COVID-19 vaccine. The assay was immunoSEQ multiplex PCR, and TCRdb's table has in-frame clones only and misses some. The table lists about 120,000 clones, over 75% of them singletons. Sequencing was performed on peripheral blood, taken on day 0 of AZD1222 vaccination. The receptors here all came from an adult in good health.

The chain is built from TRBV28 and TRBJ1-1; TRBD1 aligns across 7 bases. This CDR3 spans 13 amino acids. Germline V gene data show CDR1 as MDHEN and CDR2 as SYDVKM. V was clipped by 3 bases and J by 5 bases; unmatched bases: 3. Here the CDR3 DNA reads TGTGCCAGCAGTTTTCGACAGGGTACTGAAGCTTTCTTT. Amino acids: CASSFRQGTEAFF.

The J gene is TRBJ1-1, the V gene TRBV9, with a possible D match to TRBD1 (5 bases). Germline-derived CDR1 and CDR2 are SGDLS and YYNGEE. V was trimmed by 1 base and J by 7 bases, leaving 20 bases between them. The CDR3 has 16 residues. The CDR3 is CASSVKAGTLQGEAFF. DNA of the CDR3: TGTGCCAGCAGCGTAAAGGCAGGGACCCTCCAGGGTGAAGCTTTCTTT.

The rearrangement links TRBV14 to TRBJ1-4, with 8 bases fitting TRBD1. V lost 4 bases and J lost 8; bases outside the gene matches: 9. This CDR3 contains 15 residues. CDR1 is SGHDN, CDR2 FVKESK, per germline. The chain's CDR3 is CASSPTRRQGEKLFF. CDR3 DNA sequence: TGTGCCAGCAGCCCTACCCGGAGACAGGGGGAAAAACTGTTTTTT.

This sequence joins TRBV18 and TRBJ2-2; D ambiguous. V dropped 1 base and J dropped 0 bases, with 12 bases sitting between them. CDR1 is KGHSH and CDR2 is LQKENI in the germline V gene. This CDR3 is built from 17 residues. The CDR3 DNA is TGTGCCAGCTCACCACTTGGTTGGCGTACGAACACCGGGGAGCTGTTTTTT. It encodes CASSPLGWRTNTGELFF.

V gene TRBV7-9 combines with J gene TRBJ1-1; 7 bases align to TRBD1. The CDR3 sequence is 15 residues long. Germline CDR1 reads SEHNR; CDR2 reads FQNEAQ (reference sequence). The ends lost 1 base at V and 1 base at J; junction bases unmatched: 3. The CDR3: CASSLVQGRNTEAFF. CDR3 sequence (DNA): TGTGCCAGCAGCTTAGTACAGGGGCGGAACACTGAAGCTTTCTTT. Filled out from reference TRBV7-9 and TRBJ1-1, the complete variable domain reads DTGVSQNPRHKITKRGQNVTFRCDPISEHNRLYWYRQTLGQGPEFLTYFQNEAQLEKSRLLSDRFSAERPKGSFSTLEIQRTEQGDSAMYLCASSLVQGRNTEAFFGQGTRLTVV.

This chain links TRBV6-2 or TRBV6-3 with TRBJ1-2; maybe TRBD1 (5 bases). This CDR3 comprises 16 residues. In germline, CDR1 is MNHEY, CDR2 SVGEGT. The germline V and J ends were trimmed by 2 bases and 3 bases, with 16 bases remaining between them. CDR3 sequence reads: CASSYPAAGQDYGYTF. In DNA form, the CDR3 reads TGTGCCAGCAGTTACCCCGCTGCAGGGCAGGACTATGGCTACACCTTC.

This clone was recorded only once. CDR3 sequence: CSVANTEAFF. In DNA, the CDR3 is TGCAGCGTTGCGAACACTGAAGCTTTCTTT. This chain connects TRBV29-1 to TRBJ1-1; no definite D call. This CDR3 has 10 amino acids. CDR1 and CDR2 from the germline V gene are SQVTM and ANQGSEA. V was cut by 4 bases and J by 1 base, with 1 base left in between.

The CDR3: CASTNLEDRAYTGELFF. CDR3 nucleotides: TGTGCCAGCACCAACCTTGAGGACAGGGCGTACACCGGGGAGCTGTTTTTT. V and J are TRBV5-6 and TRBJ2-2, with TRBD1 matching 8 bases. Germline CDR1 and CDR2: SGHDT and YYEEEE. V shed 6 bases, J shed 3 bases, and the junction held 13 bases outside the gene matches. This CDR3 has 17 residues.

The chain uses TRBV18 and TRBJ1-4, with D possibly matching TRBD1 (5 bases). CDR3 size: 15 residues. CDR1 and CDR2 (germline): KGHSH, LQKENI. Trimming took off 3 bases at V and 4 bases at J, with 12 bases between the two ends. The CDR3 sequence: CASSPGQALNEKLFF. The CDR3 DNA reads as TGTGCCAGCTCACCGGGGCAGGCCCTTAATGAAAAACTGTTTTTT.

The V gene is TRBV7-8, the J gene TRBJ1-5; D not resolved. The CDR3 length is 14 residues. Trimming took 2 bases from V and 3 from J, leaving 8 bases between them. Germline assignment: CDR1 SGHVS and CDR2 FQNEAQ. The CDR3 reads CASSLQETNQPQHF. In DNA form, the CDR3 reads TGTGCCAGCAGCTTACAGGAAACCAATCAGCCCCAGCATTTT.

CDR3 DNA: TGTGCCAGCAGCCATGGAATCGGGGCGAACACTGAAGCTTTCTTT. Protein product: CASSHGIGANTEAFF. The chain couples TRBV6-5 to TRBJ1-1, with D perhaps matching TRBD1 (5 bases). From germline, CDR1 is MNHEY and CDR2 SVGAGI. The V end lost 6 bases, the J end lost 1 base, and 15 bases lay between the germline ends. The CDR3 spans 15 residues.

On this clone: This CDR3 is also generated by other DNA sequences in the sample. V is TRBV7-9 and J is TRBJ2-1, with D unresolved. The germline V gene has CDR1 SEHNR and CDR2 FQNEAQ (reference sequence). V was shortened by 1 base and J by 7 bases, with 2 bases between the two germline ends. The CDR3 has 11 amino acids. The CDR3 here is CASSLGNEQFF. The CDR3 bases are TGTGCCAGCAGCTTAGGTAATGAGCAGTTCTTC.

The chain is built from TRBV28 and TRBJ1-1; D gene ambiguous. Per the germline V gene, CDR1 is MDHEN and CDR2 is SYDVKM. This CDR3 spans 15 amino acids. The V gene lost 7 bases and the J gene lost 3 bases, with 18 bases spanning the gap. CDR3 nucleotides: TGTGCCAGCACCCTAGGAGCGGGTCTCTACACTGAAGCTTTCTTT. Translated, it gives CASTLGAGLYTEAFF.

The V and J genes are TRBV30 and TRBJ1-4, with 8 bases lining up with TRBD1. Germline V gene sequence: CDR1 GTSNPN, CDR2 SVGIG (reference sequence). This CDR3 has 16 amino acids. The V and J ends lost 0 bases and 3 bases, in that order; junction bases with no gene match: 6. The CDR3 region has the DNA TGTGCCTGGAGTGTACAGGGGGTGGTTGCTAATGAAAAACTGTTTTTT. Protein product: CAWSVQGVVANEKLFF.

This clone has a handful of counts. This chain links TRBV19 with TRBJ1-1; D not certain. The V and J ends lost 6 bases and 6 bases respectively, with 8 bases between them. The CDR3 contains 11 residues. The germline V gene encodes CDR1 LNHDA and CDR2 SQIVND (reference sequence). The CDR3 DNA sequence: TGTGCCAGTAGGACTATTTCTGAAGCTTTCTTT. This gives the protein CASRTISEAFF.

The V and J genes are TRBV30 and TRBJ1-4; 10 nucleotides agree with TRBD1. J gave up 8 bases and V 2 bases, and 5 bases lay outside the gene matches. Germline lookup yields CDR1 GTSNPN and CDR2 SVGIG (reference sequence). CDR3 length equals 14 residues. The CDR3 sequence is CAWSWDRGGEKLFF. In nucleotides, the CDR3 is TGTGCCTGGAGTTGGGACAGGGGAGGGGAAAAACTGTTTTTT.

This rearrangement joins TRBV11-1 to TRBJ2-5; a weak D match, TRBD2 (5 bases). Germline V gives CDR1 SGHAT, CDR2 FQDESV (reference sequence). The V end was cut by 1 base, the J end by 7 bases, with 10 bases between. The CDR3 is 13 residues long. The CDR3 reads CASSLGVAGTQYF. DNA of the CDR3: TGTGCCAGCAGCTTAGGCGTCGCGGGGACCCAGTACTTC.

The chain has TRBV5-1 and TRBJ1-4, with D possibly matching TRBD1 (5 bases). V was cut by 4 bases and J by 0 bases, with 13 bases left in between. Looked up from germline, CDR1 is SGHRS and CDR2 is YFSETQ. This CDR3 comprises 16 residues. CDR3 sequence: CASSPDTRATNEKLFF. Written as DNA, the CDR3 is TGCGCCAGCAGCCCGGACACCCGTGCAACTAATGAAAAACTGTTTTTT.

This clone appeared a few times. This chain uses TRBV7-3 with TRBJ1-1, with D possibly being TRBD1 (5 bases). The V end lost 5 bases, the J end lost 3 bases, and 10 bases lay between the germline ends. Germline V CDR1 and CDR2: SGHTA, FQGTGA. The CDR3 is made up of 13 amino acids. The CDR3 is CASSLRADTEAFF. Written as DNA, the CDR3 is TGTGCCAGCAGCCTCAGGGCTGACACTGAAGCTTTCTTT.

The CDR3 bases are TGTGCCAGCAGCGAAGCCCTAGCGGGAGAGGGTGATACGCAGTATTTT. It translates to CASSEALAGEGDTQYF. This chain uses TRBV7-3 with TRBJ2-3; 10 bases fit TRBD2. The CDR3 is 16 amino acids. Germline V lookup: CDR1 SGHTA, CDR2 FQGTGA. V lost 5 bases, J lost 6 bases, and 11 bases stayed unmatched.

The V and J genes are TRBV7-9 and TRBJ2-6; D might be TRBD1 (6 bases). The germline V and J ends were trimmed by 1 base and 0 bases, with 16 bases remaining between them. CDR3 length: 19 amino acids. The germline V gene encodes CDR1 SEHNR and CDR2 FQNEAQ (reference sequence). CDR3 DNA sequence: TGTGCCAGCAGCTTAGTATTGACAGGTTCGACCTCTGGGGCCAACGTCCTGACTTTC. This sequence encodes CASSLVLTGSTSGANVLTF.

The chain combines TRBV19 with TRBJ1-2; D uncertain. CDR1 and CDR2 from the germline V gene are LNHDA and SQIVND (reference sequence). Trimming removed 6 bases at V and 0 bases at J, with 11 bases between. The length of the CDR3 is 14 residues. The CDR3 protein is CASRPSGSNYGYTF. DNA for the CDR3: TGTGCCAGTAGGCCTTCGGGATCTAACTATGGCTACACCTTC.

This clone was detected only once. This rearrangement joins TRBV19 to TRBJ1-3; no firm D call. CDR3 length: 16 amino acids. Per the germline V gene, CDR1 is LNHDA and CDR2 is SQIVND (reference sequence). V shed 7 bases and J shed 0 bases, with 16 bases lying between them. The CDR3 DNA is TGTGCCAGTACGGCTGAGGGAGGGAGCTCTGGAAACACCATATATTTT. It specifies CASTAEGGSSGNTIYF. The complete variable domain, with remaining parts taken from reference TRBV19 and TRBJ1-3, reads DGGITQSPKYLFRKEGQNVTLSCEQNLNHDAMYWYRQDPGQGLRLIYYSQIVNDFQKGDIAEGYSVSREKKESFPLTVTSAQKNPTAFYLCASTAEGGSSGNTIYFGEGSWLTVV.

CDR3 loop: CATTREGQGFYNEQFF. CDR3 in DNA: TGTGCCACTACCCGGGAGGGACAGGGGTTTTACAATGAGCAGTTCTTC. The J gene is TRBJ2-1, the V gene TRBV7-9, with 10 positions matching TRBD1. Trimming removed 10 bases from V and 4 bases from J; junction bases left unmatched: 13. There are 16 residues in the CDR3. The V gene's germline CDR1 is SEHNR and CDR2 FQNEAQ (reference sequence).

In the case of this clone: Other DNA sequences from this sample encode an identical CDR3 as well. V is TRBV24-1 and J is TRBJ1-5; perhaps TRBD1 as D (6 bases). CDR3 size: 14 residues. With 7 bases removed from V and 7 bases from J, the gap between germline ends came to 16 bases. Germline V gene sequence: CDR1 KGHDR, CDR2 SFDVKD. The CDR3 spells CATSPGGMRQPQHF. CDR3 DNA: TGTGCCACCAGCCCCGGGGGCATGAGACAGCCCCAGCATTTT.

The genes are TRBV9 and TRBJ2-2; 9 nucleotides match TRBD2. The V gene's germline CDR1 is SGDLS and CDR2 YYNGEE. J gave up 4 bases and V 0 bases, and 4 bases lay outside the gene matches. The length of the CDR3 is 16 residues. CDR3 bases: TGTGCCAGCAGCGTAGCTAGTAGCGGGAGCACCGGGGAGCTGTTTTTT. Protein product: CASSVASSGSTGELFF.